The 26 T cell receptor beta chains reported below all come from one sample, sequenced in a study of cytomegalovirus exposure and HLA in healthy donors. The protocol was immunoSEQ multiplex PCR, while the TCRdb copy is restricted to in-frame clones and leaves out a portion. Among over 120,000 clones listed, 89% were seen once. Input material: PBMCs. The receptors were sampled from a woman in her late teens or twenties in good health and CMV-seropositive.

This chain joins TRBV7-8 and TRBJ1-5, with unresolved D. There are 16 residues in the CDR3. V lost 4 bases and J 5 bases, leaving 18 bases between the germline ends. CDR1 SGHVS and CDR2 FQNEAQ come from the germline V gene. The CDR3 bases are TGTGCCAGCAGCTCAAGACTGGAGAGGGTTGATCAGCCCCAGCATTTT. Protein sequence: CASSSRLERVDQPQHF.

The chain combines TRBV18 with TRBJ1-1, with D uncertain. Trimming took off 2 bases at V and 3 bases at J, with 10 bases between the two ends. The CDR3 consists of 14 residues. CDR1 KGHSH and CDR2 LQKENI come from the germline V gene. The CDR3 sequence: CASSPGRYDTEAFF. The DNA of the CDR3 is TGTGCCAGCTCACCAGGCAGGTATGACACTGAAGCTTTCTTT.

The chain couples TRBV7-9 to TRBJ2-2; D is perhaps TRBD2 (5 bases). The germline V gene has CDR1 SEHNR and CDR2 FQNEAQ (reference sequence). The CDR3 runs to 15 residues. Between the trimmed V and J ends, which lost 5 bases and 7 bases, there was a span of 17 bases. As DNA, the CDR3 is TGTGCCAGCAGCCCCTTCGTGCGGGTTAACGGGGAGCTGTTTTTT. This encodes CASSPFVRVNGELFF.

This chain connects TRBV28 to TRBJ1-5, with 10 nucleotides matching TRBD1. Trimming removed 5 bases from V and 3 bases from J; junction bases left unmatched: 7. Germline CDR1 and CDR2: MDHEN and SYDVKM. This CDR3 spans 16 amino acids. DNA for the CDR3: TGTGCCAGCAGTACCCCCGGGACAGGGGCCAATCAGCCCCAGCATTTT. Its translation is CASSTPGTGANQPQHF.

This clone was observed a few times. V gene TRBV9 combines with J gene TRBJ1-1, with D perhaps TRBD1 (6 bases). Per the germline V gene, CDR1 is SGDLS and CDR2 is YYNGEE. The germline V and J ends were trimmed by 3 bases and 3 bases, with 12 bases remaining between them. The CDR3 covers 14 residues. The CDR3 sequence is CASSAGHLHTEAFF. CDR3 in DNA: TGTGCCAGCAGCGCGGGACACCTACACACTGAAGCTTTCTTT. Full variable domain (outside the CDR3, taken from reference TRBV9 and TRBJ1-1): DSGVTQTPKHLITATGQRVTLRCSPRSGDLSVYWYQQSLDQGLQFLIQYYNGEERAKGNILERFSAQQFPDLHSELNLSSLELGDSALYFCASSAGHLHTEAFFGQGTRLTVV.

This clone was seen more than once but under ten times. The chain uses TRBV19 and TRBJ2-7; 7 nucleotides line up with TRBD1. The CDR3 has 13 amino acids. Germline CDR1 is LNHDA and CDR2 is SQIVND (reference sequence). J gave up 7 bases and V 5 bases, and 8 bases lay outside the gene matches. The CDR3: CASSERQGGEQYF. CDR3 DNA: TGTGCCAGTAGTGAAAGACAGGGCGGGGAGCAGTACTTC.

The chain uses TRBV5-6 and TRBJ1-6; D is ambiguous. The CDR3 has 15 residues. The germline V gene encodes CDR1 SGHDT and CDR2 YYEEEE. V shed 0 bases and J shed 3 bases, with 7 bases lying between them. The chain's CDR3 is CASSLVSLYNSPLHF. The CDR3 nucleotides are TGTGCCAGCAGCTTGGTCAGTCTCTATAATTCACCCCTCCACTTT. The full variable domain, with the rest looked up from reference TRBV5-6 and TRBJ1-6, is DAGVTQSPTHLIKTRGQQVTLRCSPKSGHDTVSWYQQALGQGPQFIFQYYEEEERQRGNFPDRFSGHQFPNYSSELNVNALLLGDSALYLCASSLVSLYNSPLHFGNGTRLTVT.

This sequence joins TRBV15 and TRBJ2-5; a possible D gene is TRBD1 (6 bases). This CDR3 has 14 amino acids. Germline V lookup: CDR1 LNHNV, CDR2 YYDKDF (reference sequence). Trimming shortened V by 0 bases and J by 5 bases, and 10 bases separated the two germline ends. CDR3 bases: TGTGCCACCAGCAGAGAAGGGGGTTGGGAGACCCAGTACTTC. This codes for CATSREGGWETQYF.

The chain uses TRBV12-5 and TRBJ1-5, with a tentative D call TRBD1 (5 bases). The CDR3 spans 15 residues. Germline V lookup: CDR1 LGHNT, CDR2 FRNRAP. V was pared by 6 bases and J by 1 base, with 13 bases between. The DNA for the CDR3 is TGTGCTAGTGGCCCGGGACTTCCGAGCAATCAGCCCCAGCATTTT. Translation gives CASGPGLPSNQPQHF.

This clone occurred a few times. The gene calls are TRBV6-1 and TRBJ2-7; 9 bases are a match to TRBD1. V was clipped by 1 base and J by 9 bases; unmatched bases: 1. This CDR3 region has 12 residues. The germline CDR1 and CDR2 sequences are MNHNS and SASEGT. The CDR3 protein is CASSEVTGGQYF. The CDR3 nucleotides read TGTGCCAGCAGTGAAGTGACAGGGGGGCAGTACTTC.

The chain employs TRBV6-5 and TRBJ1-2; 9 bases align to TRBD1. This CDR3 is 15 amino acids long. V gave up 5 bases and J gave up 6 bases; unmatched junction bases: 10. The germline gives CDR1 MNHEY, CDR2 SVGAGI. CDR3 in DNA: TGTGCCAGCAGTCCCCGGACAGGGGCAATCAATGGCTACACCTTC. It encodes CASSPRTGAINGYTF.

The chain has TRBV6-1 and TRBJ1-6; no firm D call. Trimming took off 4 bases at V and 0 bases at J, with 7 bases between the two ends. Germline CDR1 and CDR2: MNHNS and SASEGT. The CDR3 extends over 15 amino acids. The CDR3 reads CASSGESSYNSPLHF. The CDR3 DNA sequence: TGTGCCAGCAGTGGAGAAAGCTCCTATAATTCACCCCTCCACTTT.

The rearrangement links TRBV28 to TRBJ2-5, with D unresolved. V was pared by 10 bases and J by 5 bases, with 17 bases between. The CDR3 totals 13 residues. Germline CDR1 MDHEN, CDR2 SYDVKM. CDR3 nucleotide sequence: TGTGCCACCAAGACCCCGTACGGGGAGACCCAGTACTTC. It specifies CATKTPYGETQYF.

This clone has only a few counts. This chain joins TRBV9 and TRBJ1-5, with D possibly matching TRBD1 (6 bases). V lost 0 bases to trimming and J lost 0 bases, with 7 bases between them. This CDR3 comprises 15 residues. Germline values: CDR1 SGDLS, CDR2 YYNGEE. CDR3 amino acids: CASSVGTVSNQPQHF. CDR3 DNA: TGTGCCAGCAGCGTAGGGACAGTTAGCAATCAGCCCCAGCATTTT. Together with reference TRBV9 and TRBJ1-5, the CDR3 gives the full variable domain: DSGVTQTPKHLITATGQRVTLRCSPRSGDLSVYWYQQSLDQGLQFLIQYYNGEERAKGNILERFSAQQFPDLHSELNLSSLELGDSALYFCASSVGTVSNQPQHFGDGTRLSIL.

A single count supports this clone. The chain combines TRBV19 with TRBJ2-2; weak D call: TRBD1 (6 bases). CDR1 is LNHDA and CDR2 is SQIVND in the germline V gene (reference sequence). This CDR3 contains 15 residues. V was cut by 3 bases and J by 1 base, with 9 bases left in between. DNA for the CDR3: TGTGCCAGTAGTATCAGGGGCGTGAACACCGGGGAGCTGTTTTTT. The encoded protein is CASSIRGVNTGELFF.

The J gene is TRBJ1-1, the V gene TRBV14, with D uncertain. V was clipped by 0 bases and J by 0 bases, with 8 bases between them. Germline V gene sequence: CDR1 SGHDN, CDR2 FVKESK. The CDR3 is 15 amino acids. The CDR3 DNA follows: TGTGCCAGCAGCCAAGAAGCGGACCTGAACACTGAAGCTTTCTTT. Translation gives CASSQEADLNTEAFF.

The chain uses TRBV28 and TRBJ1-5, with 10 bases lining up with TRBD1. The V segment lost 5 bases and the J segment 2 bases; nucleotides outside the gene matches: 12. Germline-derived CDR1 and CDR2 are MDHEN and SYDVKM. This CDR3 is 18 amino acids long. The chain's CDR3 is CASSPPRQGAEGNQPQHF. DNA of the CDR3: TGTGCCAGCAGTCCCCCCCGACAGGGGGCGGAGGGCAATCAGCCCCAGCATTTT. Full variable domain (rest looked up from reference TRBV28 and TRBJ1-5): DVKVTQSSRYLVKRTGEKVFLECVQDMDHENMFWYRQDPGLGLRLIYFSYDVKMKEKGDIPEGYSVSREKKERFSLILESASTNQTSMYLCASSPPRQGAEGNQPQHFGDGTRLSIL.

The genes are TRBV7-2 and TRBJ1-6, with 7 bases that match TRBD1. The CDR3 spans 13 residues. The trim removed 5 bases at V and 10 bases at J, leaving 5 bases unmatched. The germline V gene has CDR1 SGHTA and CDR2 FQGNSA. The CDR3 loop reads CASSLDRDSPLHF. The CDR3 nucleotides read TGTGCCAGCAGCCTAGACAGGGACTCACCCCTCCACTTT.

The chain carries TRBV7-9 and TRBJ2-7; 7 bases line up with TRBD1. CDR3 length: 16 residues. The J segment lost 2 bases and the V segment lost 4 bases, leaving 11 bases of the junction unmatched. Germline values: CDR1 SEHNR, CDR2 FQNEAQ (reference sequence). The CDR3 coding sequence is TGTGCCAGCAGCTCCCTTTTCCGGGACAGCCCCTACGAGCAGTACTTC. Its translation: CASSSLFRDSPYEQYF.

The chain employs TRBV28 and TRBJ1-2; D is ambiguous. The CDR3 totals 16 residues. Trimming stripped 6 bases from V and 1 base from J, with 18 bases between. Germline assignment: CDR1 MDHEN and CDR2 SYDVKM. CDR3 in amino acids: CASSPSPGGGNYGYTF. The CDR3 coding sequence is TGTGCCAGCAGCCCCTCTCCCGGAGGAGGTAACTATGGCTACACCTTC.

V gene TRBV29-1 combines with J gene TRBJ2-5; 7 nucleotides agree with TRBD2. The CDR3 contains 14 residues. Germline V gene sequence: CDR1 SQVTM, CDR2 ANQGSEA. The V and J ends lost 4 bases and 0 bases, in that order; junction bases with no gene match: 5. CDR3 in DNA: TGCAGCGTTGTCACTAGCGCGTACCAAGAGACCCAGTACTTC. It specifies CSVVTSAYQETQYF.

This chain joins TRBV5-4 and TRBJ2-2; 8 bases match TRBD2. V dropped 2 bases and J dropped 7; count of bases not matched to a gene: 13. This CDR3 spans 17 amino acids. The germline V gene encodes CDR1 SGHNT and CDR2 YYREEE (reference sequence). The CDR3 DNA follows: TGTGCCAGCAGCTTAGCTTACGGGACTAGGGTTAGCGGGGAGCTGTTTTTT. Protein product: CASSLAYGTRVSGELFF.

This rearrangement joins TRBV27 to TRBJ2-1; TRBD2 aligns across 14 bases. The trim removed 5 bases at V and 9 bases at J, leaving 12 bases unmatched. The V gene's germline CDR1 is MNHEY and CDR2 SMNVEV (reference sequence). The CDR3 length is 17 residues. In DNA, the CDR3 is TGTGCCAGCAGTGCCCGACTAGCGGGGGGGCCTCGAGGTGAGCAGTTCTTC. It specifies CASSARLAGGPRGEQFF.

V is TRBV6-5 and J is TRBJ1-2, with 7 bases aligning to TRBD1. Losses at the gene ends were 2 bases for V and 4 bases for J; bases not matched to a gene: 10. The CDR3 contains 16 residues. Germline assignment: CDR1 MNHEY and CDR2 SVGAGI. The DNA of the CDR3 is TGTGCCAGCAGTTACACCCCGACAGGGAGCAGCTATGGCTACACCTTC. It translates to CASSYTPTGSSYGYTF.

The genes are TRBV19 and TRBJ2-7, with TRBD1 matching over 7 bases. The V gene end was trimmed by 4 bases and the J gene end by 2 bases; junction bases not matched to a gene: 5. Germline V gene data show CDR1 as LNHDA and CDR2 as SQIVND (reference sequence). CDR3 length equals 14 residues. CDR3 protein: CASSNDRDAYEQYF. The CDR3 DNA follows: TGTGCCAGTAGTAACGACAGGGACGCCTACGAGCAGTACTTC.

The chain employs TRBV9 and TRBJ2-4; 8 nucleotides match TRBD2. Germline V gene sequence: CDR1 SGDLS, CDR2 YYNGEE. The CDR3 contains 17 residues. Trimming cost V 0 bases and J 1 base; bases outside gene matches: 6. CDR3 region: CASSVGISGEAKNIQYF. CDR3 sequence (DNA): TGTGCCAGCAGCGTAGGGATTAGCGGGGAGGCCAAAAACATTCAGTACTTC.